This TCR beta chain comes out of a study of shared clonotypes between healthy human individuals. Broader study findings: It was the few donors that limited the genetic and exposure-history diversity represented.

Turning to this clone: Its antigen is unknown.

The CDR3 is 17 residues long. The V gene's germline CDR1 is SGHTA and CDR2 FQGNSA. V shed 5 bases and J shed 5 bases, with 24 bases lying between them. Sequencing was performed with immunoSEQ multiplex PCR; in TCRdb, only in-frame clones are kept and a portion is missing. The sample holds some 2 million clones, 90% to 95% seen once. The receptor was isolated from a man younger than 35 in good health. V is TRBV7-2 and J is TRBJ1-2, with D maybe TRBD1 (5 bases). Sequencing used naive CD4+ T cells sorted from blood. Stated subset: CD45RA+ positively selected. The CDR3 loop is CASSPDGTISPWYGYTF. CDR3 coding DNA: TGTGCCAGCAGCCCGGATGGGACCATCAGTCCATGGTATGGCTACACCTTC.